Sequencing of this T cell receptor (beta chain) was carried out in a study of regulatory T cells in long-lasting Graves disease. The time point is: newly diagnosed GD, antithyroid drugs for less than 3 months. PBMCs were the source of the RNA used for TCR sequencing. This clonotype occurred many times. The antigen is not known. Study-level points and caveats: Less diverse TCR repertoires were seen in persistent Graves' patients than in newly diagnosed ones. Shared public clonotypes totalled about 2,700 in persistent patients, compared with around 930 in new patients.

The CDR3 totals 16 residues. Germline assignment: CDR1 MNHEY and CDR2 SMNVEV (reference sequence). V shed 7 bases and J 1 base; nucleotides not matched to a gene: 12. Arm-PCR of CDR3 regions and iRepertoire HTBI primers were the basis on which TCR beta libraries were built. TCRdb re-called the multiplex PCR reads through MiXCR, storing one row per CDR3 protein. The sample shows 200,000 to 250,000 distinct CDR3 sequences, approximately 19% of them seen only once. The sample was also linked to a second study, of T cells in Graves' hyperthyroidism and ophthalmopathy. From that paper: A set of HTBI primers served as the primers for a first-round RT-PCR of the TCR CDR3.

The rearrangement links TRBV27 to TRBJ2-5, with TRBD1 matching over 7 bases. The sequencing used peripheral blood mononuclear cells (PBMCs), collected at new diagnosis, from a patient treated with antithyroid drugs. The receptor was isolated from a woman between 25 and 40 years old with Graves disease. The CDR3 here is CASTRRQGSAQETQYF. As DNA, the CDR3 is TGTGCCAGCACCCGGAGACAGGGAAGTGCCCAAGAGACCCAGTACTTC.